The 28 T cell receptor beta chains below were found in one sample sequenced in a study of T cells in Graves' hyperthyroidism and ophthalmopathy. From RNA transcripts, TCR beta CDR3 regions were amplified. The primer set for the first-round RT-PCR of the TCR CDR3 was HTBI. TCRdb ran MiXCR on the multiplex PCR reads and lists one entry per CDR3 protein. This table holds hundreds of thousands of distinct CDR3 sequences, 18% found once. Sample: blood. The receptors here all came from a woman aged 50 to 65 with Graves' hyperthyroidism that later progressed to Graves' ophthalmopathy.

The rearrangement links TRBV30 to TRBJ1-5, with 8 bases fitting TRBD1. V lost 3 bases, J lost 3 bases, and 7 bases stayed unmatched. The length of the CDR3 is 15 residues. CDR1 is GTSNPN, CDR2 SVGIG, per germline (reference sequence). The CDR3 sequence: CAWSLRGRYNQPQHF. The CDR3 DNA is TGTGCCTGGAGCCTCAGGGGGCGATACAATCAGCCCCAGCATTTT.

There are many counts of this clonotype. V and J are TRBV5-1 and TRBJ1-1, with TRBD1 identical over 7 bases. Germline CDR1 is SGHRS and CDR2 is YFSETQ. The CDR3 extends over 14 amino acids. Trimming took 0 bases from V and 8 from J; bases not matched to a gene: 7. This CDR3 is CASSLAGGTVEAFF. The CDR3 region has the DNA TGCGCCAGCAGCTTGGCCGGGGGGACAGTCGAAGCTTTCTTT.

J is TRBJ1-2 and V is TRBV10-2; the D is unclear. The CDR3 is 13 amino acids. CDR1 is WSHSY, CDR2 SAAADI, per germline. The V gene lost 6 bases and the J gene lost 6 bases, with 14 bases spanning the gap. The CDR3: CASSEEVINGYTF. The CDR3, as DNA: TGCGCCAGCAGCGAGGAAGTGATTAATGGCTACACCTTC.

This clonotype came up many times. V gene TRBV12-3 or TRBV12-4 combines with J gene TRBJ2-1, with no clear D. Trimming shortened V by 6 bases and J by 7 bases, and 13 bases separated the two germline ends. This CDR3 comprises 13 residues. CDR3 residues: CASRPRHGNEQFF. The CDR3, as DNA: TGTGCCAGCAGACCAAGGCACGGTAATGAGCAGTTCTTC.

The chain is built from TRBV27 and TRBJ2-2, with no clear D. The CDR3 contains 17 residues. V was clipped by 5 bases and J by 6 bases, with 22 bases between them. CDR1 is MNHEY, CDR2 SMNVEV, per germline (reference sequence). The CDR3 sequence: CASSLGPPPFFAGELFF. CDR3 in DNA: TGTGCCAGCAGTCTCGGACCCCCCCCTTTTTTCGCCGGGGAGCTGTTTTTT.

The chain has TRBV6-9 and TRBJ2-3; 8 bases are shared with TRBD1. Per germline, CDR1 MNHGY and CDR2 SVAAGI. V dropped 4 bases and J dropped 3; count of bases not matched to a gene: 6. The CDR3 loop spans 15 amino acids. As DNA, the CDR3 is TGTGCCAGCAGTTTCTCCCGGACAGGGACAGATACGCAGTATTTT. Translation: CASSFSRTGTDTQYF.

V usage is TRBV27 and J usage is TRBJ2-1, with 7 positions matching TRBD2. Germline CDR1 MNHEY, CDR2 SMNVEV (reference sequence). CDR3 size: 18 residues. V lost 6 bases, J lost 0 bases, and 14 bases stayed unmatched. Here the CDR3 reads CASRLGGGDFSSYNEQFF. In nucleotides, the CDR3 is TGTGCCAGCAGATTAGGTGGGGGGGACTTCAGCTCCTACAATGAGCAGTTCTTC.

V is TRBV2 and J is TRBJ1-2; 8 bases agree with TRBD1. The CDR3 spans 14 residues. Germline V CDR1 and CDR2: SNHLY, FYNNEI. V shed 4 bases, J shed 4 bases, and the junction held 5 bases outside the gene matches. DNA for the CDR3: TGTGCCAGCAGTGGGCCGGGACAGGCCTATGGCTACACCTTC. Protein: CASSGPGQAYGYTF.

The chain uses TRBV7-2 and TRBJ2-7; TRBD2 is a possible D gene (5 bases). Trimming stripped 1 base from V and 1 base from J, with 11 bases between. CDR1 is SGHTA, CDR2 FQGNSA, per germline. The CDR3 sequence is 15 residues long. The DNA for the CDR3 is TGTGCCAGCAGCTTAGGGCTGAGCGGTTCCTACGAGCAGTACTTC. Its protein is CASSLGLSGSYEQYF.

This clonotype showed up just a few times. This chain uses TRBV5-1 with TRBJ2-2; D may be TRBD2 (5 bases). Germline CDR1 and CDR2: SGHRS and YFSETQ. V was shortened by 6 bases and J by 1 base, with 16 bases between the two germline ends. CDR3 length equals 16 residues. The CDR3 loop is CASTPRRSGNTGELFF. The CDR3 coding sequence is TGCGCCAGCACCCCAAGGAGGAGTGGGAACACCGGGGAGCTGTTTTTT.

The CDR3 sequence is CSASAGLYEQYF. CDR3 DNA: TGCAGTGCTAGTGCGGGCCTCTACGAGCAGTACTTC. V and J are TRBV20-1 and TRBJ2-7; TRBD2 is a possible D gene (5 bases). Germline V gene sequence: CDR1 DFQATT, CDR2 SNEGSKA (reference sequence). The CDR3 is 12 amino acids. Trimming cost V 3 bases and J 3 bases, with 9 bases left between them.

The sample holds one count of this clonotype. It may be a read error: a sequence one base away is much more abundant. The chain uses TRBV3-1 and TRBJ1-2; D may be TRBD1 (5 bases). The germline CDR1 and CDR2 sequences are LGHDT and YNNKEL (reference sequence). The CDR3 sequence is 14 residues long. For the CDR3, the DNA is TGTACCAGCAGCCAAAGAGCAGGGATTGCTGGCTACACCTTC. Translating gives CTSSQRAGIAGYTF.

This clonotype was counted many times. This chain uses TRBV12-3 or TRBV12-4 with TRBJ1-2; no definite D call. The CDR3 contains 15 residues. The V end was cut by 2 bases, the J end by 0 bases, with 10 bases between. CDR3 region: CASSLRVEANYGYTF. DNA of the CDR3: TGTGCCAGCAGTTTAAGGGTGGAAGCTAACTATGGCTACACCTTC.

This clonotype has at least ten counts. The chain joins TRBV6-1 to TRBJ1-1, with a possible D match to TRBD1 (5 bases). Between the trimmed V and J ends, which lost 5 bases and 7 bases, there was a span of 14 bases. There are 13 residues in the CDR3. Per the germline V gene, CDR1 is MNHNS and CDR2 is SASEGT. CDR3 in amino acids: CASSPGTEREAFF. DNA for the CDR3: TGTGCCAGCAGTCCCGGGACGGAACGTGAAGCTTTCTTT.

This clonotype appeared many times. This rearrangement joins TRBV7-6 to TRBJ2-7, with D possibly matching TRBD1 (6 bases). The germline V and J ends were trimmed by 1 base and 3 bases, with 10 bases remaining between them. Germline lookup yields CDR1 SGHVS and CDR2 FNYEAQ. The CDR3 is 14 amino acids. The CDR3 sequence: CASSLGTADYEQYF. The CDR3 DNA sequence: TGTGCCAGCAGCTTAGGGACAGCAGACTACGAGCAGTACTTC.

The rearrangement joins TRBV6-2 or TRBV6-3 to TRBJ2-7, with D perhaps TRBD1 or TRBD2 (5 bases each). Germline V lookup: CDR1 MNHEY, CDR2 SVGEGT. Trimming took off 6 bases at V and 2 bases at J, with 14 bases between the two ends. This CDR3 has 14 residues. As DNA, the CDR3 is TGTGCCAGCAGCCGGGGCGGAAAAGCCTACGAGCAGTACTTC. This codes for CASSRGGKAYEQYF.

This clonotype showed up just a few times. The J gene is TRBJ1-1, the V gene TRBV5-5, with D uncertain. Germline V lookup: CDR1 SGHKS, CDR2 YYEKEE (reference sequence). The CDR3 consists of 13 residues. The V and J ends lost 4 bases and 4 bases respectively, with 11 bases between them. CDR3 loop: CASSVDGPTEAFF. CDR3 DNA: TGTGCCAGCAGCGTCGATGGGCCCACTGAAGCTTTCTTT.

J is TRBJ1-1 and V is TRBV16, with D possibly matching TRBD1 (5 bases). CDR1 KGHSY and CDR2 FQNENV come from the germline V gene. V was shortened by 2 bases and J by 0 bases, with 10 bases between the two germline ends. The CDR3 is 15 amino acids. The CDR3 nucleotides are TGTGCCAGCAGCCAACGGGGGAGGGTGAACACTGAAGCTTTCTTT. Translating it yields CASSQRGRVNTEAFF.

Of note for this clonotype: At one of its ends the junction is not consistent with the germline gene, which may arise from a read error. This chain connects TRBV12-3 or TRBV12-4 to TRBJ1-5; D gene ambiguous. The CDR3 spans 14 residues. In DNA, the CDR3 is TGTGCCAGCAACTTGGGTAGGGTCGAACAGCCCCAGCAGTTT. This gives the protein CASNLGRVEQPQQF.

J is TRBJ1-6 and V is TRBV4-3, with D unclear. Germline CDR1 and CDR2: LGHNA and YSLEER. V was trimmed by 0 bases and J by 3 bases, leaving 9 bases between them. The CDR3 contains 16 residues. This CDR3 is CASSQDRSDYNSPLHF. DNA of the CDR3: TGCGCCAGCAGCCAAGATAGGAGTGACTATAATTCACCCCTCCACTTT.

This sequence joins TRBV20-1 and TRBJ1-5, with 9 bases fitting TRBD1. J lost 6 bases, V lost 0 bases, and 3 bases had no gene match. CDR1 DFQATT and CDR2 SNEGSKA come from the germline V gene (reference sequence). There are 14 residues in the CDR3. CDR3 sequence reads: CSAREQGAGQPQHF. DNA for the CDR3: TGCAGTGCTAGAGAACAGGGGGCAGGTCAGCCCCAGCATTTT.

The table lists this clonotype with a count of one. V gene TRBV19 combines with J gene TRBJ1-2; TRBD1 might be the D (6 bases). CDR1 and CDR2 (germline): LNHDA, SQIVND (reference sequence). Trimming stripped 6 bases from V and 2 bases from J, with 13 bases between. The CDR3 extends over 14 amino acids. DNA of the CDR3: TGTGCCAGTAGCTGGGGGGCTGAAAACTATGGCTACACCTTC. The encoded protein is CASSWGAENYGYTF. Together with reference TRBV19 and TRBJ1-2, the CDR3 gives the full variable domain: DGGITQSPKYLFRKEGQNVTLSCEQNLNHDAMYWYRQDPGQGLRLIYYSQIVNDFQKGDIAEGYSVSREKKESFPLTVTSAQKNPTAFYLCASSWGAENYGYTFGSGTRLTVV.

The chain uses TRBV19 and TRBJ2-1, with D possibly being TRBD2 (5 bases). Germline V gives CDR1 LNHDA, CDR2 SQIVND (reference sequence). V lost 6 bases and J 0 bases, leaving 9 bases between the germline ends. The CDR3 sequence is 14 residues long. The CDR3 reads CASRWGVSYNEQFF. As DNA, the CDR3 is TGTGCCAGTAGATGGGGAGTCTCCTACAATGAGCAGTTCTTC.

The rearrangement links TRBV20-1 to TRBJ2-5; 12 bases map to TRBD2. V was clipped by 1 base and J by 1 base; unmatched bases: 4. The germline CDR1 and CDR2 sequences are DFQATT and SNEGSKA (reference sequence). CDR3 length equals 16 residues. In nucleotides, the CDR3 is TGCAGTGCTAGAGTCCTAGCGGGGGGGACCCAAGAGACCCAGTACTTC. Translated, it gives CSARVLAGGTQETQYF.

The CDR3 loop is CASRDTGVSGANVLTF. In nucleotides, the CDR3 is TGTGCCAGTAGGGATACGGGGGTTTCTGGGGCCAACGTCCTGACTTTC. The chain has TRBV19 and TRBJ2-6; maybe TRBD2 (6 bases). Germline V gene sequence: CDR1 LNHDA, CDR2 SQIVND (reference sequence). The CDR3 has 16 amino acids. V was clipped by 6 bases and J by 1 base, with 13 bases between them.

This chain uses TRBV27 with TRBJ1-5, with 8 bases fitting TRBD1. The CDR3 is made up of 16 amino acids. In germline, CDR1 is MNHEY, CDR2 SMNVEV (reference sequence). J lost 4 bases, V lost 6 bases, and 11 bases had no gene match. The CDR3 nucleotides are TGTGCCAGCAGATCAAGGACAGGGATACGTAATCAGCCCCAGCATTTT. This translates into CASRSRTGIRNQPQHF.

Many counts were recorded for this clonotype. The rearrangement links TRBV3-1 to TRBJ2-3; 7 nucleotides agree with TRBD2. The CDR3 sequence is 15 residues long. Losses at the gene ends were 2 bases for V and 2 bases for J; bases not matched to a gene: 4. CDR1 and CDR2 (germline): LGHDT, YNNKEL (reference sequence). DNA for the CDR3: TGTGCCAGCAGCCAATCTAGCGGAAACACAGATACGCAGTATTTT. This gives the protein CASSQSSGNTDTQYF.

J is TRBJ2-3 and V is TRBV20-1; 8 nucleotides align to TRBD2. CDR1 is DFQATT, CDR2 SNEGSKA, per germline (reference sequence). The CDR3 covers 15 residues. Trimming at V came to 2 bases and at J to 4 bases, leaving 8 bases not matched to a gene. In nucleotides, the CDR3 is TGCAGTGCTAGATCCGGGACTAGTCAGTCAGATACGCAGTATTTT. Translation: CSARSGTSQSDTQYF.